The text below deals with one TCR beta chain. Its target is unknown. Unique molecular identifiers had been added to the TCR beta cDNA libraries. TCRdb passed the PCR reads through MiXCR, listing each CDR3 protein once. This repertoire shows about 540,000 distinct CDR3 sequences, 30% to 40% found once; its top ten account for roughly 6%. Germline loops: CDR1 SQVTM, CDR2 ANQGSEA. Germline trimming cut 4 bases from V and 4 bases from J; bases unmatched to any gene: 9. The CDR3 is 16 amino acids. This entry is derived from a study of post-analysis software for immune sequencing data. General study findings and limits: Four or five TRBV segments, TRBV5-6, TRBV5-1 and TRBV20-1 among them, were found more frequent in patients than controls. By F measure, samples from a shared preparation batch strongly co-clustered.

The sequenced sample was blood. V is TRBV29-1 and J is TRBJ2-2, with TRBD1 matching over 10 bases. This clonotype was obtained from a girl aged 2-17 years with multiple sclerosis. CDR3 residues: CSVASTGGAVTGELFF. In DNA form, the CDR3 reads TGCAGCGTTGCCTCGACAGGGGGCGCGGTCACCGGGGAGCTGTTTTTT.